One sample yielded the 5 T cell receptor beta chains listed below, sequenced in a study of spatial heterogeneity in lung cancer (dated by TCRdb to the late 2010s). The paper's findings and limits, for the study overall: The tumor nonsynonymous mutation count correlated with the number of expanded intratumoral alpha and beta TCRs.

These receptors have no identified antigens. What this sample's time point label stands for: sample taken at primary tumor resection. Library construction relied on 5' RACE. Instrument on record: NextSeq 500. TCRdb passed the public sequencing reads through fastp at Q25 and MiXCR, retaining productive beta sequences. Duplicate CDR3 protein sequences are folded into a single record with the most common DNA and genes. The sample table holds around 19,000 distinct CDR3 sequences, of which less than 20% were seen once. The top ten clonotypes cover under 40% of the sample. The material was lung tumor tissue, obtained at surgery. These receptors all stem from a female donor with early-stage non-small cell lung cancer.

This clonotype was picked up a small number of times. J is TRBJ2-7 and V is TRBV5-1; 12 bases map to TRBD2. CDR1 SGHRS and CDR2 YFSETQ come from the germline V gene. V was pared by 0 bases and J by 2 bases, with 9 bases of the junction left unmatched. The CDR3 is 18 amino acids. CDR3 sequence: CASSLEAGLAGPPYEQYF. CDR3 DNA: TGCGCCAGCAGCTTGGAGGCGGGACTAGCGGGCCCTCCCTACGAGCAGTACTTC.

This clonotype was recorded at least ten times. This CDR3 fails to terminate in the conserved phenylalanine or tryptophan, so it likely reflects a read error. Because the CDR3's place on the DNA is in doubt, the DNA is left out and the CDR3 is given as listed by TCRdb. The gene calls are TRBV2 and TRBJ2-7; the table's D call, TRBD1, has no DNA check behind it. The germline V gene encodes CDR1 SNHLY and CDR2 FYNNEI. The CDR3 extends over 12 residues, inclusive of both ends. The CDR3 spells CASSLTRDRDIS.

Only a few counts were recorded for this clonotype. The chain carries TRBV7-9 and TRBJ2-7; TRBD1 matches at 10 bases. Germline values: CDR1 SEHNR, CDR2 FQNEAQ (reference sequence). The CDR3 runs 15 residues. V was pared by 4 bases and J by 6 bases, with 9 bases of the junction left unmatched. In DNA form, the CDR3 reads TGTGCCAGCAGCTCCCTCCGGGACAGGGGCAGCGAGCAGTACTTC. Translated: CASSSLRDRGSEQYF.

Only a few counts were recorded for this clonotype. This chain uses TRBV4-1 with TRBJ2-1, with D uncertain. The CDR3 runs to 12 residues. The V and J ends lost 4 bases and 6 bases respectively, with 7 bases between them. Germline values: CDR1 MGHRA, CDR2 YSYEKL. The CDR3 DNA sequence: TGCGCCAGCAGCCGTGCTAGCAATGAGCAGTTCTTC. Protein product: CASSRASNEQFF.

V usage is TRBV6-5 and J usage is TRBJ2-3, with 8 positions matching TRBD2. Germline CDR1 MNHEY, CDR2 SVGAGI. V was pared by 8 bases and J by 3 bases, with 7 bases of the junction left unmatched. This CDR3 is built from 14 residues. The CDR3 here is CASSKRESTDTQYF. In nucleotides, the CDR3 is TGTGCCAGCTCAAAGCGGGAGTCAACAGATACGCAGTATTTT.